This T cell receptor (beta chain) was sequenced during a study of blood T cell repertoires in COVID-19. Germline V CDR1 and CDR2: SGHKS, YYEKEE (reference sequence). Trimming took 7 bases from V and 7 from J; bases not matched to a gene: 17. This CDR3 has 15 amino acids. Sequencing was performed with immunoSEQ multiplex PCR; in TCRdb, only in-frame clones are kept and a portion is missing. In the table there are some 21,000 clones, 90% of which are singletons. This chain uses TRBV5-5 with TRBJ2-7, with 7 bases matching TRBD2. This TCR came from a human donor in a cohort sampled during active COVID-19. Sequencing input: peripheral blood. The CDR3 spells CASWRGGRGVWEQYF. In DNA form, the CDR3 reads TGTGCCAGCTGGCGAGGCGGACGGGGGGTGTGGGAGCAGTACTTC.